These 9 T cell receptor beta chains originate from one sample sequenced in a study of human T cells and chemical hapten exposure. TCRdb redid the calling of the RACE reads with MiXCR, one entry per CDR3 protein. The data hold 300,000 to 400,000 distinct CDR3 sequences, with approximately 5.1% observed a single time. Specified time point: pre-sensitization, week 0. Indicated treatment: therapeutic diphenylcyclopropenone sensitization with weekly scalp DPC. Sequencing used whole blood, obtained in connection with sensitization to the hapten diphenylcyclopropenone (DPC). The receptors were gathered from a woman aged 45-59 years with alopecia areata. Some clones in this sample may be carry-over from other donors' samples.

This clonotype occurred a few times. The chain recombines TRBV20-1 with TRBJ2-3; 9 nucleotides line up with TRBD1. Per the germline V gene, CDR1 is DFQATT and CDR2 is SNEGSKA (reference sequence). J gave up 1 base and V 5 bases, and 4 bases lay outside the gene matches. CDR3 length: 14 residues. CDR3 DNA: TGCAGTGCTGGACGGACAGGGGGCACAGATACGCAGTATTTT. Translating gives CSAGRTGGTDTQYF.

This clonotype has ten or more counts. V and J are TRBV29-1 and TRBJ2-5; D possibly uses TRBD1 or TRBD2 (5 bases each). Per germline, CDR1 SQVTM and CDR2 ANQGSEA. Trimming cost V 7 bases and J 5 bases, with 17 bases left between them. The CDR3 length is 13 residues. CDR3 nucleotide sequence: TGCAGCGCCCGCCCCGGGGCTAAGGAGACCCAGTACTTC. Its translation: CSARPGAKETQYF. The full variable domain, rest sourced from reference TRBV29-1 and TRBJ2-5, is SAVISQKPSRDICQRGTSLTIQCQVDSQVTMMFWYRQQPGQSLTLIATANQGSEATYESGFVIDKFPISRPNLTFSTLTVSNMSPEDSSIYLCSARPGAKETQYFGPGTRLLVL.

Many counts were recorded for this clonotype. This chain joins TRBV29-1 and TRBJ1-4; 7 bases are a match to TRBD1. Germline V gene data show CDR1 as SQVTM and CDR2 as ANQGSEA. V lost 7 bases, J lost 7 bases, and 12 bases stayed unmatched. This CDR3 region has 14 residues. The CDR3 DNA reads TGCAGCGCTACAATGACAGGGTCGCTTGAAAAACTGTTTTTT. Amino acid sequence: CSATMTGSLEKLFF.

This clonotype showed up just a few times. The chain combines TRBV10-1 with TRBJ2-3; the match to TRBD2 covers 12 bases. V trimming: 5 bases; J trimming: 2 bases; junction bases outside the gene matches: 5. Germline CDR1 reads WNHNN; CDR2 reads SYGVQD (reference sequence). The CDR3 runs to 16 residues. CDR3 protein: CASSRLAGEPTDTQYF. CDR3 sequence (DNA): TGCGCCAGCAGTCGACTAGCGGGAGAGCCCACAGATACGCAGTATTTT.

This clonotype was observed at least ten times. The chain couples TRBV6-6 to TRBJ2-4, with 13 bases that match TRBD2. The V gene end was trimmed by 4 bases and the J gene end by 10 bases; junction bases not matched to a gene: 7. Germline CDR1 and CDR2: MNHNY and SVGAGI (reference sequence). CDR3 length: 15 residues. This CDR3 is CASSFRTSGGGIQYF. The CDR3, as DNA: TGTGCCAGCAGTTTCCGGACTAGCGGGGGCGGGATTCAGTACTTC.

The rearrangement joins TRBV7-9 to TRBJ2-1; D is uncertain. Germline V lookup: CDR1 SEHNR, CDR2 FQNEAQ (reference sequence). The V end lost 8 bases, the J end lost 6 bases, and 11 bases lay between the germline ends. This CDR3 is built from 12 residues. This CDR3 is CASLDPSNEQFF. DNA of the CDR3: TGTGCCAGCTTGGACCCAAGCAATGAGCAGTTCTTC.

In this sample, this clonotype turned up many times. This chain uses TRBV12-3 or TRBV12-4 with TRBJ2-1; 9 nucleotides align to TRBD2. The CDR3 totals 14 residues. V was clipped by 7 bases and J by 10 bases; unmatched bases: 11. Here the CDR3 reads CASTRGGGGREQFF. The CDR3 DNA is TGTGCCAGCACCCGAGGCGGGGGGGGCCGGGAGCAGTTCTTC.

The table lists this clonotype with many counts. The V and J genes are TRBV29-1 and TRBJ2-1; 9 bases agree with TRBD1. The germline V gene has CDR1 SQVTM and CDR2 ANQGSEA. This CDR3 region has 16 residues. The ends lost 0 bases at V and 8 bases at J; junction bases unmatched: 11. The chain's CDR3 is CSVEDLGTGSTYEQFF. The CDR3 nucleotides are TGCAGCGTTGAAGATCTTGGGACAGGGTCGACGTATGAGCAGTTCTTC.

This clonotype was found a few times. The V and J genes are TRBV11-2 and TRBJ2-1, with D possibly being TRBD2 (6 bases). V was clipped by 4 bases and J by 11 bases, with 24 bases between them. Per the germline V gene, CDR1 is SGHAT and CDR2 is FQNNGV. This CDR3 spans 16 amino acids. The CDR3 bases are TGTGCCAGCAGCTCACTCTCACGAGGGGCTAGCGAAAAGCAGTTCTTC. Translated: CASSSLSRGASEKQFF.